This T cell receptor beta chain comes out of a study of cytomegalovirus exposure and HLA in healthy donors. Whole-study results and caveats: Trimming of TCR beta V- and J-genes showed a link, identified in a later analysis, to a missense DCLRE1C variant. An analysis done earlier found most TCR beta V segments productive about 87% or about 30% of the time. Per a later analysis, HLA-associated TCR beta chains showed more clonal expansion than other, equally common TCR beta chains.

With respect to this clone: Its specificity is not known.

Primers for the PCR totalled 60 Vbeta and 13 Jbeta. The repertoire was sequenced with immunoSEQ multiplex PCR; TCRdb's copy has only in-frame clones and lacks some. The sample records under 200,000 clones, approximately 78% being singletons. The CDR3 runs to 13 residues. Germline V gives CDR1 GTSNPN, CDR2 SVGIG (reference sequence). The germline V and J ends were trimmed by 2 bases and 4 bases, with 11 bases remaining between them. Sequencing was performed on PBMCs. The rearrangement links TRBV30 to TRBJ1-2, with a possible D match to TRBD1 (5 bases). This receptor was taken from a girl aged 2-9 years in good health and CMV-seropositive. This CDR3 reads CAWSKRGGYGYTF. The CDR3 bases are TGTGCCTGGAGTAAGAGGGGAGGCTATGGCTACACCTTC.